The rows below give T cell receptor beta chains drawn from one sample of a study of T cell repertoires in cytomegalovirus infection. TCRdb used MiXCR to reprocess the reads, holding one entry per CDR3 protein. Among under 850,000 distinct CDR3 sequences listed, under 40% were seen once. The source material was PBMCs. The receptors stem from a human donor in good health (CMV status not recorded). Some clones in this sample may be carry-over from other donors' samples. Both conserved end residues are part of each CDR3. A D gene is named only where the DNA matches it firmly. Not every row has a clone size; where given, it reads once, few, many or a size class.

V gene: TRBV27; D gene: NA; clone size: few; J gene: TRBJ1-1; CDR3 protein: CASSLSEGGLVRAFF; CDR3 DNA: TGTGCCAGCAGTTTATCCGAAGGGGGACTGGTTAGAGCTTTCTTT
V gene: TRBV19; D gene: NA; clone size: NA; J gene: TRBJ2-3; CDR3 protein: CASSWVDTQYF; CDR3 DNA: TGTGCCAGTAGTTGGGTTGATACGCAGTATTTT
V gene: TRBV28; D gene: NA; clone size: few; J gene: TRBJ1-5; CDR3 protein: CATGGGRPSQPQHF; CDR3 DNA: TGTGCCACCGGGGGAGGAAGGCCCAGTCAGCCCCAGCATTTT
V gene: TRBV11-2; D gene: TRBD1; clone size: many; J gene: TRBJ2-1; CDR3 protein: CASSFAGTGYNEQFF; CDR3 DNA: TGTGCCAGCAGCTTCGCCGGGACAGGTTACAATGAGCAGTTCTTC
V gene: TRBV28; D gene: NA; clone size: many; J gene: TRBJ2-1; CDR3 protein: CASSLAGTASYNEQFF; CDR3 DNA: TGTGCCAGCAGTTTAGCGGGGACAGCTAGCTACAATGAGCAGTTCTTC
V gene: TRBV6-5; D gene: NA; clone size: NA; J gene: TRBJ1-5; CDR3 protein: CASSSRGRGGQPKHF; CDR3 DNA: TGTGCCAGCAGTTCTCGAGGGAGGGGGGGGCAGCCCAAGCATTTT
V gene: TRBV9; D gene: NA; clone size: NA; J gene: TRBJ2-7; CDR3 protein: CASSAREGQRQYF; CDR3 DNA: TGTGCCAGCAGCGCGAGAGAAGGGCAGCGGCAGTACTTC
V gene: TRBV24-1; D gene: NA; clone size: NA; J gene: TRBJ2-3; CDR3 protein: CATRGQTSTDTQYF; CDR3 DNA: TGTGCCACCAGGGGACAAACTAGCACAGATACGCAGTATTTT
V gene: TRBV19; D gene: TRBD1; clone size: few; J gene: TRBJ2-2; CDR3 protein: CASGQGANTGELFF; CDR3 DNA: TGTGCCAGCGGACAGGGGGCGAACACCGGGGAGCTGTTTTTT
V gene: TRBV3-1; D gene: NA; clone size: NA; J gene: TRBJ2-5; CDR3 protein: CASSRRASQETQYF; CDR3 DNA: TGTGCCAGCAGCCGACGAGCGAGTCAAGAGACCCAGTACTTC
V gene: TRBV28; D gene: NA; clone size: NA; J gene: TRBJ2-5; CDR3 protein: CASTKTPGHETQYF; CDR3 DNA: TGTGCCAGCACCAAAACCCCGGGACACGAGACCCAGTACTTC
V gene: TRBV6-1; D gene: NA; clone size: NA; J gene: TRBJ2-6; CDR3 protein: CAHRIAGANVLTF; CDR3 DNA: TGTGCCCACAGGATAGCTGGGGCCAACGTCCTGACTTTC
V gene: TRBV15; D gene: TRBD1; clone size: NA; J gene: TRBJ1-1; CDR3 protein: CATSRTTGELTEAFF; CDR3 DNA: TGTGCCACCAGCAGAACGACAGGGGAGCTCACTGAAGCTTTCTTT
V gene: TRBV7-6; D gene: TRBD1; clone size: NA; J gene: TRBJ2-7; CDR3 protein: CASSLTRGDRGYEQYF; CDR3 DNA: TGTGCCAGCAGCTTAACGAGGGGGGACAGGGGATACGAGCAGTACTTC
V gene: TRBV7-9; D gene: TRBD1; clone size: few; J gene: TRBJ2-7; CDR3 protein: CASSYPGQGASEQYF; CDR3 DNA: TGTGCCAGCAGCTACCCGGGACAGGGGGCGAGCGAGCAGTACTTC
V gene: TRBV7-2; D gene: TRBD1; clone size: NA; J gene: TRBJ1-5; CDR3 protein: CASSLSGTDYNQPQHF; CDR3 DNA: TGTGCCAGCAGCTTGTCCGGGACAGACTATAATCAGCCCCAGCATTTT
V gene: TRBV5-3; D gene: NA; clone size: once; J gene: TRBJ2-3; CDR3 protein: CASSLAASLRPDTQYF; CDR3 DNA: TGTGCCAGCAGCTTGGCGGCCAGCTTACGTCCAGATACGCAGTATTTT
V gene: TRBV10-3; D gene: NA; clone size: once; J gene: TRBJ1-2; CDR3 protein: CATRQEHGYTF; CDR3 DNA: TGTGCCACCCGACAGGAGCATGGCTACACCTTC
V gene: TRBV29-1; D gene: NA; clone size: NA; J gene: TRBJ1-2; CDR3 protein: CSADRDSLNNYGYTF; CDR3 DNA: TGCAGCGCTGACCGAGACAGCCTGAATAACTATGGCTACACCTTC
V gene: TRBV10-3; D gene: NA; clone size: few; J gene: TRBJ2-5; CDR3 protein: CAISDSGHQETQYF; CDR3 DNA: TGTGCCATCAGTGACTCGGGACACCAAGAGACCCAGTACTTC
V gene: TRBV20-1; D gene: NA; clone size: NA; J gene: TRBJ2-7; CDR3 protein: CSATGSYSYEQYF; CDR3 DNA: TGCAGTGCGACGGGGTCCTACTCCTACGAGCAGTACTTC
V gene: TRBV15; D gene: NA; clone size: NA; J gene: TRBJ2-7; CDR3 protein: CATSRDSGSYEQYF; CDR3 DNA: TGTGCCACCAGCAGAGATAGCGGCTCCTACGAGCAGTACTTC
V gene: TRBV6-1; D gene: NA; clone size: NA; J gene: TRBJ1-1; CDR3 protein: CASSFGARGAEAFF; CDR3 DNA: TGTGCCAGCAGTTTCGGTGCCCGGGGGGCTGAAGCTTTCTTT
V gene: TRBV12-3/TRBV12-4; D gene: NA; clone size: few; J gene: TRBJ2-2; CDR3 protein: CASSFRDPGELFF; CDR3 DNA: TGTGCCAGCAGTTTCCGGGACCCCGGGGAGCTGTTTTTT
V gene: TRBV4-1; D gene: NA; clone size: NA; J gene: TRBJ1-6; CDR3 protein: CASRDEGFSDSPLHF; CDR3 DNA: TGCGCCAGCAGGGATGAAGGGTTTTCGGATTCACCCCTCCACTTT
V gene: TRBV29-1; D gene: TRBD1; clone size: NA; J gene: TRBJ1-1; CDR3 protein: CSTDRGDTEAFF; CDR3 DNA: TGCAGCACAGACAGGGGGGACACTGAAGCTTTCTTT
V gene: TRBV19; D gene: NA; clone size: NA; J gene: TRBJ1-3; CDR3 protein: CASTHGQDSGNTIYF; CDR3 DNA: TGTGCCAGTACTCACGGGCAGGACTCTGGAAACACCATATATTTT
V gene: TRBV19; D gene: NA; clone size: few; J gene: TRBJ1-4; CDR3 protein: CASNPGPYEKLFF; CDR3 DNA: TGTGCCAGTAATCCCGGACCCTATGAAAAACTGTTTTTT